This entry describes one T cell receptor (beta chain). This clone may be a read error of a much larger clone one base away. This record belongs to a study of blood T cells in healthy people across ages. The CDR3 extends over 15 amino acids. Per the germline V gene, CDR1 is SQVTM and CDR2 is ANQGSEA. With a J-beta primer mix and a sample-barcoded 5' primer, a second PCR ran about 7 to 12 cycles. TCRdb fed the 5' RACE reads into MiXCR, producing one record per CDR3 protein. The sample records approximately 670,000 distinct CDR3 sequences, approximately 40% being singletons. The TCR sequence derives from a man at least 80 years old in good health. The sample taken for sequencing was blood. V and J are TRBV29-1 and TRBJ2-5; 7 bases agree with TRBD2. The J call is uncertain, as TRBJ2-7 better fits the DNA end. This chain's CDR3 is CSVRGAGGSNSEQYF. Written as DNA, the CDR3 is TGCAGCGTTCGAGGGGCGGGCGGGAGCAACTCCGAGCAGTACTTC.